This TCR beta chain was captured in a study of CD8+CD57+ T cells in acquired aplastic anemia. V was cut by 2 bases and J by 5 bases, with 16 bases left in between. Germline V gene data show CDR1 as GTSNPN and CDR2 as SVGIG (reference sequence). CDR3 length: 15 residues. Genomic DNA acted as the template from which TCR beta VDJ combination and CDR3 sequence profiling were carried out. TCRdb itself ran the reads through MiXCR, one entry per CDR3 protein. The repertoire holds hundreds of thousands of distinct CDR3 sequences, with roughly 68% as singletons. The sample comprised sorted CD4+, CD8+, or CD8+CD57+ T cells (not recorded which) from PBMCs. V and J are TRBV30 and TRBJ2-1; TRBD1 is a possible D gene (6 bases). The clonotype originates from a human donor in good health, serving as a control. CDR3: CAWSLFLRTDNEQFF. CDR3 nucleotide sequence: TGTGCCTGGAGTCTATTCCTCCGGACAGACAATGAGCAGTTCTTC.